The 15 T cell receptor beta chains presented below share a single source sample, sequenced in a study of Ad26.COV2.S vaccination and SARS-CoV-2 variants. Treatment: 15 to 20 received Ad26.COV2.S at low or high dose, single or two shots; about 5 received placebo; per-sample allocation not given. Sampling was performed 63 days after the first vaccine or placebo injection. Assay: immunoSEQ multiplex PCR; the TCRdb copy retains only in-frame clones and omits some. The sample yields roughly 680,000 clones, roughly 90% seen once. The sample was peripheral blood, taken in a trial of Ad26.COV2.S vaccine versus placebo. The receptors shown here come from a person aged 18-65 years who received the Ad26.COV2.S COVID-19 vaccine or a placebo.

The CDR3 DNA reads TGTGCCAGCAGATTCCGGGACGTATACAATGAGCAGTTCTTC. Residues: CASRFRDVYNEQFF. The chain joins TRBV2 to TRBJ2-1; TRBD1 or TRBD2 may be the D gene (5 bases each). V was shortened by 6 bases and J by 4 bases, with 13 bases between the two germline ends. The CDR3 is 14 amino acids. The germline gives CDR1 SNHLY, CDR2 FYNNEI.

V gene TRBV14 combines with J gene TRBJ2-7; D remains unclear. Germline CDR1 reads SGHDN; CDR2 reads FVKESK. The CDR3 has 14 amino acids. V dropped 6 bases and J dropped 3 bases, with 15 bases sitting between them. CDR3 in amino acids: CASSMSWRLYEQYF. The CDR3 DNA sequence: TGTGCCAGCAGTATGTCTTGGCGCCTCTACGAGCAGTACTTC.

J is TRBJ1-2 and V is TRBV19, with 9 bases fitting TRBD1. The CDR3 is made up of 15 amino acids. Germline lookup yields CDR1 LNHDA and CDR2 SQIVND (reference sequence). The ends lost 3 bases at V and 7 bases at J; junction bases unmatched: 9. CDR3 DNA: TGTGCCAGTAGTATTCCGGGACAGGGAATGAGTGGCTACACCTTC. This translates into CASSIPGQGMSGYTF.

This clone was detected a few times. The rearrangement uses TRBV10-3 and TRBJ2-7, with D possibly matching TRBD1 (5 bases). Germline V gives CDR1 ENHRY, CDR2 SYGVKD. CDR3 length equals 14 residues. V was pared by 6 bases and J by 0 bases, with 12 bases between. The CDR3 bases are TGTGCCATCAGACGGACACCGAGCTCCTACGAGCAGTACTTC. It encodes CAIRRTPSSYEQYF.

This chain joins TRBV5-4 and TRBJ2-1; D may be TRBD1 (6 bases). The V gene's germline CDR1 is SGHNT and CDR2 YYREEE (reference sequence). V lost 4 bases and J 0 bases, leaving 14 bases between the germline ends. The CDR3 consists of 16 residues. Here the CDR3 reads CASSPSGQSSYNEQFF. The DNA for the CDR3 is TGTGCCAGCAGCCCAAGCGGACAGAGCTCCTACAATGAGCAGTTCTTC.

This chain uses TRBV25-1 with TRBJ2-7; D ambiguous. The V end was cut by 3 bases, the J end by 0 bases, with 9 bases between. This CDR3 region has 14 residues. Germline V gene sequence: CDR1 MGHDK, CDR2 SYGVNS. The CDR3 region has the DNA TGTGCCAGCAGTGAGACTGGGATCTCCTACGAGCAGTACTTC. Protein product: CASSETGISYEQYF.

The chain is built from TRBV6-5 and TRBJ2-3; D gene ambiguous. This CDR3 spans 13 amino acids. V was shortened by 2 bases and J by 1 base, with 4 bases between the two germline ends. CDR1 is MNHEY, CDR2 SVGAGI, per germline. CDR3 sequence (DNA): TGTGCCAGCAGTTACCTCGGCACAGATACGCAGTATTTT. Amino acid sequence: CASSYLGTDTQYF.

This chain links TRBV18 with TRBJ2-2; 8 positions agree with TRBD2. This CDR3 is built from 16 residues. Germline CDR1 reads KGHSH; CDR2 reads LQKENI. The V gene end was trimmed by 8 bases and the J gene end by 0 bases; junction bases not matched to a gene: 8. CDR3 residues: CASAVGGGPNTGELFF. DNA of the CDR3: TGTGCCAGCGCCGTTGGCGGGGGGCCGAACACCGGGGAGCTGTTTTTT.

The chain is built from TRBV29-1 and TRBJ2-3; TRBD2 is a possible D gene (6 bases). V lost 4 bases to trimming and J lost 4 bases, with 12 bases between them. The CDR3 spans 13 residues. The germline gives CDR1 SQVTM, CDR2 ANQGSEA. CDR3 DNA sequence: TGCAGCGTTGGTAGCGGAGGGGCAGATACGCAGTATTTT. It encodes CSVGSGGADTQYF.

This clone showed up just once. The chain combines TRBV18 with TRBJ1-1; 7 nucleotides match TRBD1. The germline gives CDR1 KGHSH, CDR2 LQKENI. The CDR3 spans 16 residues. The ends lost 4 bases at V and 0 bases at J; junction bases unmatched: 8. CDR3 amino acids: CASSQNGRGLNTEAFF. The CDR3 region has the DNA TGTGCCAGCTCACAGAATGGCAGGGGGTTGAACACTGAAGCTTTCTTT.

The CDR3 spells CSVGEGPAGGLPGTQYF. DNA for the CDR3: TGCAGCGTTGGGGAGGGCCCAGCGGGAGGCCTCCCCGGGACGCAGTATTTT. This chain uses TRBV29-1 with TRBJ2-3; 9 bases align to TRBD2. The CDR3 sequence is 17 residues long. Per the germline V gene, CDR1 is SQVTM and CDR2 is ANQGSEA. J was trimmed by 9 bases and V by 4 bases; bases with no gene match: 20.

The chain recombines TRBV6-2 or TRBV6-3 with TRBJ2-3, with D possibly being TRBD1 (6 bases). The CDR3 spans 17 residues. The V end was cut by 4 bases, the J end by 2 bases, with 19 bases between. Germline V lookup: CDR1 MNHEY, CDR2 SVGEGT. CDR3 protein: CASSWETGTRITDTQYF. CDR3 sequence (DNA): TGTGCCAGCAGTTGGGAAACCGGGACACGAATCACAGATACGCAGTATTTT.

The V call is TRBV13, the J call TRBJ2-7; TRBD1 aligns across 7 bases. The CDR3 covers 16 residues. Trimming cost V 0 bases and J 1 base; bases outside gene matches: 6. The germline V gene encodes CDR1 PRHDT and CDR2 FYEKMQ (reference sequence). CDR3 bases: TGTGCCAGCAGCTTAGGGTGGACCAGGGGGTCCTACGAGCAGTACTTC. It yields the protein CASSLGWTRGSYEQYF. The variable domain in full, completed from reference TRBV13 and TRBJ2-7, reads AAGVIQSPRHLIKEKRETATLKCYPIPRHDTVYWYQQGPGQDPQFLISFYEKMQSDKGSIPDRFSAQQFSDYHSELNMSSLELGDSALYFCASSLGWTRGSYEQYFGPGTRLTVT.

The chain recombines TRBV9 with TRBJ1-1; tentative D call: TRBD1 (5 bases). This CDR3 region has 15 residues. CDR1 and CDR2 (germline): SGDLS, YYNGEE. V was pared by 0 bases and J by 2 bases, with 11 bases between. The CDR3 sequence is CASSVVVQGNTEAFF. The CDR3 DNA reads as TGTGCCAGCAGCGTAGTAGTGCAGGGTAACACTGAAGCTTTCTTT.

The chain has TRBV5-1 and TRBJ2-1; 9 nucleotides line up with TRBD2. This CDR3 has 16 amino acids. V gave up 0 bases and J gave up 10 bases; unmatched junction bases: 11. Germline CDR1 reads SGHRS; CDR2 reads YFSETQ. The CDR3 DNA sequence: TGCGCCAGCAGCTTGGGTCCTAAGCGGGAGGTGGGAGAGCAGTTCTTC. The encoded protein is CASSLGPKREVGEQFF.